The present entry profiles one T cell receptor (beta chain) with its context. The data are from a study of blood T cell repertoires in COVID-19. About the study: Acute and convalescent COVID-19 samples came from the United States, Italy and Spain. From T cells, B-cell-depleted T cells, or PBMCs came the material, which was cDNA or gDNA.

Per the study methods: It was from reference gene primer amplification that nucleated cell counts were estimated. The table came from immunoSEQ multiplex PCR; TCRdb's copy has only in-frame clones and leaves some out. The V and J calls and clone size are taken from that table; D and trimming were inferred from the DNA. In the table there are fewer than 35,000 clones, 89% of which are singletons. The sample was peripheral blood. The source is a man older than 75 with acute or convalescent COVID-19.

Here the CDR3 reads CASSKHGTNTGELFF. The CDR3 DNA reads TGTGCCAGTAGTAAGCATGGTACGAACACCGGGGAGCTGTTTTTT. The rearrangement uses TRBV19 and TRBJ2-2; D ambiguous. Germline values: CDR1 LNHDA, CDR2 SQIVND (reference sequence). V lost 4 bases, J lost 0 bases, and 9 bases lay in between. CDR3 length: 15 residues.